The 10 T cell receptor beta chains given below trace back to one sample, sequenced in a study of blood T cell repertoires in COVID-19. Assay: immunoSEQ multiplex PCR; the TCRdb copy retains only in-frame clones and omits some. The table lists just over 95,000 clones, 70% to 90% of them singletons. Sequenced sample: peripheral blood. Receptors were obtained from a man aged 55 to 69 with acute or convalescent COVID-19.

This sequence joins TRBV7-9 and TRBJ2-3; D is perhaps TRBD1 (6 bases). The CDR3 has 15 amino acids. Germline CDR1 and CDR2: SEHNR and FQNEAQ (reference sequence). Trimming pared 1 base from V and 0 bases from J, leaving 8 bases between. The CDR3 region has the DNA TGTGCCAGCAGCTTAGGGACAGCAAGCACAGATACGCAGTATTTT. Its translation is CASSLGTASTDTQYF.

The chain is built from TRBV19 and TRBJ1-1; perhaps TRBD1 as D (5 bases). The CDR3 has 15 residues. V was trimmed by 5 bases and J by 0 bases, leaving 13 bases between them. Germline-derived CDR1 and CDR2 are LNHDA and SQIVND (reference sequence). In nucleotides, the CDR3 is TGTGCCAGTAGTCCCTGGGAGGGGCTGAACACTGAAGCTTTCTTT. Protein: CASSPWEGLNTEAFF.

This clone was found a few times. V is TRBV7-2 and J is TRBJ2-7, with D possibly matching TRBD1 (5 bases). Germline V lookup: CDR1 SGHTA, CDR2 FQGNSA. Deletions cut 1 base from V and 3 bases from J, with 7 bases between. The CDR3 consists of 13 residues. The DNA of the CDR3 is TGTGCCAGCAGCTTAGGAAGGGGCTACGAGCAGTACGTC. Amino acids: CASSLGRGYEQYV.

This clone has only a few counts. The sample carries other DNA sequences with the same CDR3. This rearrangement joins TRBV2 to TRBJ1-1, with D possibly being TRBD1 (5 bases). CDR1 and CDR2 (germline): SNHLY, FYNNEI. The CDR3 loop spans 13 amino acids. The germline V and J ends were trimmed by 6 bases and 1 base, with 9 bases remaining between them. CDR3 sequence (DNA): TGTGCCAGCAGGGGGGGGGAGAACACTGAAGCTTTCTTT. Protein sequence: CASRGGENTEAFF.

The J gene is TRBJ2-3, the V gene TRBV5-1, with 7 bases aligning to TRBD2. Germline CDR1 is SGHRS and CDR2 is YFSETQ. The V gene end was trimmed by 2 bases and the J gene end by 0 bases; junction bases not matched to a gene: 0. This CDR3 is 14 amino acids long. The CDR3 loop is CASSFSGSTDTQYF. The DNA of the CDR3 is TGCGCCAGCAGCTTTAGCGGGAGCACAGATACGCAGTATTTT.

In this sample, this clone turned up once. V and J are TRBV24-1 and TRBJ2-1; TRBD1 matches 7 bases. V lost 3 bases and J lost 6; bases outside the gene matches: 10. The CDR3 is 16 amino acids. Looked up from germline, CDR1 is KGHDR and CDR2 is SFDVKD. CDR3 protein: CATSDTTGSRLNEQFF. The CDR3 bases are TGTGCCACCAGTGATACGACAGGGTCTCGGCTCAATGAGCAGTTCTTC.

A single count supports this clone. The chain uses TRBV25-1 and TRBJ1-4; D is ambiguous. V lost 2 bases and J lost 0, with 10 bases in between. Germline V gene data show CDR1 as MGHDK and CDR2 as SYGVNS. This CDR3 has 16 amino acids. CDR3 amino acids: CASSELGSATNEKLFF. The CDR3 DNA is TGTGCCAGCAGTGAACTGGGGAGTGCAACTAATGAAAAACTGTTTTTT.

V and J are TRBV7-2 and TRBJ1-2; D remains unclear. The V gene's germline CDR1 is SGHTA and CDR2 FQGNSA. The CDR3 covers 12 residues. Trimming pared 4 bases from V and 5 bases from J, leaving 8 bases between. DNA for the CDR3: TGTGCCAGCAGCTCAGACTATTATGGCTACACCTTC. This gives the protein CASSSDYYGYTF. Combining the CDR3 with reference TRBV7-2 and TRBJ1-2 gives the whole variable domain GAGVSQSPSNKVTEKGKDVELRCDPISGHTALYWYRQSLGQGLEFLIYFQGNSAPDKSGLPSDRFSAERTGGSVSTLTIQRTQQEDSAVYLCASSSDYYGYTFGSGTRLTVV.

CDR3 coding DNA: TGTGCCAGCAGCGCAAGGGGAACCGGGGAGCTGTTTTTT. It translates to CASSARGTGELFF. This chain links TRBV9 with TRBJ2-2; possibly TRBD1 for D (5 bases). Germline V gene sequence: CDR1 SGDLS, CDR2 YYNGEE. V lost 3 bases to trimming and J lost 5 bases, with 8 bases between them. The CDR3 has 13 residues. Supplemented by reference TRBV9 and TRBJ2-2, the full variable domain reads DSGVTQTPKHLITATGQRVTLRCSPRSGDLSVYWYQQSLDQGLQFLIQYYNGEERAKGNILERFSAQQFPDLHSELNLSSLELGDSALYFCASSARGTGELFFGEGSRLTVL.

This chain links TRBV7-9 with TRBJ2-3; 7 positions match TRBD2. This CDR3 has 14 amino acids. Germline CDR1 and CDR2: SEHNR and FQNEAQ (reference sequence). Trimming cost V 8 bases and J 6 bases; bases outside gene matches: 11. The CDR3 loop reads CASRTTREGDTQYF. The CDR3 DNA sequence: TGTGCCAGCCGCACAACCAGGGAGGGGGATACGCAGTATTTT.